This T cell receptor (beta chain) was recorded in a study of cytomegalovirus exposure and HLA in healthy donors. Study-wide points: It emerged from a later analysis that several of the most significant clusters appeared to be linked to common viral pathogens.

Remarks on this clone: Its antigen is unknown.

This CDR3 contains 15 residues. Looked up from germline, CDR1 is SGHTS and CDR2 is YDEGEE. The germline V and J ends were trimmed by 1 base and 3 bases, with 14 bases remaining between them. Primers for the PCR totalled 60 Vbeta and 13 Jbeta. The repertoire was sequenced with immunoSEQ multiplex PCR; TCRdb's copy has only in-frame clones and lacks some. The sample consists of 100,000 to 150,000 clones, 80% to 85% of them appearing once. The receptor comes from a man younger than 30 in good health and CMV-seronegative. Sequenced: PBMCs. V and J are TRBV5-8 and TRBJ2-7, with a tentative D call TRBD2 (5 bases). CDR3: CASSLSGVGSYEQYF. CDR3 nucleotides: TGTGCCAGCAGCTTGTCCGGTGTGGGGAGCTACGAGCAGTACTTC.